This TCR beta chain was identified in a study of blood T cells in healthy people across ages (dated by TCRdb to between 2014 and 2017). Notes on the research overall: In model experiments, template switching captured roughly one uniquely barcoded TCR beta cDNA molecule for every two T cells. To track age-related changes in TCR beta repertoire diversity, the study relied on deep sequencing normalized with unique cDNA molecular identifiers. Donors were grouped into four age groups: young (average about 15 years), middle-aged (over 35), aged (about 59) and long-lived (around 80). Donors of different ages were randomly distributed across sequencing lanes to avoid experimental bias. Two additional independent replicas of 1 million unique cDNA reads from the same blood draw were analyzed for two donors (one aged 18 to 30 and one aged 80 or older).

The donors were about 40 Caucasian individuals from Russia, aged about 6 to 95 years, who were systemically healthy. Ten milliliters of peripheral blood were drawn from each donor into EDTA-treated Vacutainer tubes. Ficoll-Paque density-gradient centrifugation was used to isolate PBMCs, with at least 7 million per sample. Trizol reagent was used to extract total RNA from PBMCs, with at least 6 micrograms per sample. For every donor, flow cytometry on a PBMC aliquot measured the percentage of naive CD45RAhigh/CD27high T cells. The research as a whole found: Conclusive comparison of naive and antigen-experienced compartments was prevented by the profiling of bulk unsorted PBMCs. As age increased, observed TCR beta diversity per million T cells dropped in a roughly linear way, and a significant reduction was already evident by age around 41. Compared with the aged group, the long-lived group had more naive CD4+ T cells, fewer expanded clones and increased TCR diversity, suggesting age selection. There was a strong correlation between observed TCR beta diversity and the percentage of naive T cells measured by flow cytometry. Total diversity estimates from one million sequenced T cells were considered lower bounds and underestimates. Donor CMV infection status was unknown, potentially confounding age-related changes in expanded clonotypes.

V gives up 6 bases and J gives up 5 bases, and the segment between their germline ends measures 17 bases. Looking up the germline V gene yields CDR1 SGDLS and CDR2 YYNGEE. The CDR3 goes from the cysteine to the phenylalanine over 14 residues. Only the CDR3 DNA is retained, 42 bases long and in frame from the first base. On this clonotype itself: The antigen it recognizes is unknown. No base quality values were provided; no much bigger clone lies one nucleotide off.

Library prep was done by 5' RACE. The instrument was an Illumina HiSeq 2500. The second PCR ran for roughly 7 to 12 cycles and used a J-beta primer mix along with a sample-barcoded 5' primer. A template-switch 5' adaptor carrying 12 random nucleotides introduced a unique molecular identifier onto each TCR beta cDNA molecule. Each sample yielded at least 2.5 million CDR3-containing paired-end reads. First-strand cDNA synthesis was performed from all RNA using the Mint cDNA synthesis kit, with priming by a TRBC-specific oligonucleotide. After uracil-DNA glycosylase treatment, a first 18-cycle PCR used universal primers M1SS and BC2_uni_R on all cDNA. Per the authors' processing: For normalization, 1 million high-quality reads were randomly selected from each sample, with every read carrying a distinct molecular identifier. Instead of being binned into consensus sequences, reads that shared molecular identifiers were thrown out. MiTCR, with a Q25 quality threshold and the strictest error-elimination algorithm, was used for CDR3 identification, clonotype clustering and error correction. Lower-bound total TCR beta diversity was estimated with a nonparametric unseen species model using Euler transformation. TCRdb cleaned the public reads at Q25 with fastp, built clones with MiXCR and kept in-frame beta chains. Entries are consolidated by CDR3 protein sequence, retaining the most common genes and DNA. The V and J calls were determined by TCRdb, not by the authors. A total of 910,000 or so distinct CDR3 sequences appear in this sample, about 51% of them only once. The ten largest clonotypes hold about 20% of the sample.

The sequencing input was blood. The TCR comes from a woman in her sixties in good health. The chain uses TRBV9 and TRBJ2-5; the D segment is perhaps TRBD1 or TRBD2, each sharing 5 matched bases. The CDR3 protein: CASNGGTGWETQYF. The nucleotide sequence reads TGTGCCAGCAATGGGGGAACAGGCTGGGAGACCCAGTACTTC.